A single sample gave rise to the 9 T cell receptor beta chains below, sequenced in a study of T cells in Graves' hyperthyroidism and ophthalmopathy. From RNA transcripts, TCR beta CDR3 regions were amplified. HTBI primers were used for first-round RT-PCR of the TCR CDR3. TCRdb redid the calling of the multiplex PCR reads with MiXCR, one entry per CDR3 protein. This repertoire shows approximately 640,000 distinct CDR3 sequences, about 45% found once; its top ten account for about 7.7%. The source material was peripheral blood or thyroid tissue (not recorded which). The source is an adult man with Graves' disease, either hyperthyroidism or ophthalmopathy (not recorded which).

This chain uses TRBV2 with TRBJ2-7; D might be TRBD2 (9 bases). V was pared by 6 bases and J by 4 bases, with 22 bases between. CDR3 size: 16 residues. Germline CDR1 and CDR2: SNHLY and FYNNEI. For the CDR3, the DNA is TGTGCCAGCAGCCAACGACTAGCGGACAGGGCTTACGAGCAGTACTTC. Amino acids: CASSQRLADRAYEQYF.

This clonotype is a singleton in its sample. A much larger clone is a single base away; this may be a read error. This chain connects TRBV10-3 to TRBJ2-7; perhaps D is TRBD1 or TRBD2 (6 bases each). In germline, CDR1 is ENHRY, CDR2 SYGVKD. The CDR3 is 13 amino acids. V dropped 5 bases and J dropped 2 bases, with 10 bases sitting between them. Written as DNA, the CDR3 is TGTGCCATCAGTCGGGGGACAACCTACGAGCAGTACTTC. Encoded protein: CAISRGTTYEQYF.

V usage is TRBV6-2 or TRBV6-3 and J usage is TRBJ1-2, with TRBD1 as a possible D gene (5 bases). The CDR3 has 12 residues. CDR1 and CDR2 from the germline V gene are MNHEY and SVGEGT. V gave up 2 bases and J gave up 8 bases, with 9 bases separating them. CDR3 sequence: CASSYGGIGYTF. The CDR3 coding sequence is TGTGCCAGCAGTTACGGGGGGATCGGCTACACCTTC.

The chain has TRBV19 and TRBJ1-2; D uncertain. The CDR3 runs to 13 residues. Germline V gene lookup returns CDR1 LNHDA and CDR2 SQIVND (reference sequence). Trimming removed 4 bases at V and 4 bases at J, with 10 bases between. CDR3 amino acids: CASSTQAAYGYTF. DNA for the CDR3: TGTGCCAGTAGTACCCAAGCGGCCTATGGCTACACCTTC. Together with reference TRBV19 and TRBJ1-2, the CDR3 gives the full variable domain: DGGITQSPKYLFRKEGQNVTLSCEQNLNHDAMYWYRQDPGQGLRLIYYSQIVNDFQKGDIAEGYSVSREKKESFPLTVTSAQKNPTAFYLCASSTQAAYGYTFGSGTRLTVV.

The rearrangement uses TRBV20-1 and TRBJ2-7, with 7 nucleotides matching TRBD1. Germline CDR1 and CDR2: DFQATT and SNEGSKA (reference sequence). The CDR3 is 12 residues long. The CDR3 DNA follows: TGCAGCACCCGGGACAGCTACTACGAGCAGTACTTC. The encoded protein is CSTRDSYYEQYF.

CDR3 region: CASSVDKSGELFF. The CDR3 bases are TGTGCCAGCAGCGTTGACAAATCTGGGGAGCTGTTTTTT. The genes are TRBV2 and TRBJ2-2; D gene unclear. The CDR3 extends over 13 amino acids. CDR1 and CDR2 from the germline V gene are SNHLY and FYNNEI. V shed 6 bases and J shed 8 bases, with 13 bases lying between them. Based on the CDR3 plus reference TRBV2 and TRBJ2-2, the full variable domain is EPEVTQTPSHQVTQMGQEVILRCVPISNHLYFYWYRQILGQKVEFLVSFYNNEISEKSEIFDDQFSVERPDGSNFTLKIRSTKLEDSAMYFCASSVDKSGELFFGEGSRLTVL.

This sequence joins TRBV4-2 and TRBJ1-4, with D perhaps TRBD1 (6 bases). The CDR3 covers 14 residues. From germline, CDR1 is LGHNA and CDR2 YNFKEQ. V was pared by 1 base and J by 6 bases, with 9 bases between. The CDR3 DNA reads as TGTGCCAGCAGCCAAGGGCGGACAGATGAAAAACTGTTTTTT. Its protein product is CASSQGRTDEKLFF.

The rearrangement uses TRBV11-1 and TRBJ1-5; weak D call: TRBD1 (5 bases). The CDR3 consists of 13 residues. CDR1 and CDR2 from the germline V gene are SGHAT and FQDESV (reference sequence). The V end lost 11 bases, the J end lost 0 bases, and 11 bases lay between the germline ends. The CDR3: CALGQGSNQPQHF. The CDR3 bases are TGTGCCTTGGGGCAGGGTAGCAATCAGCCCCAGCATTTT.

This chain connects TRBV20-1 to TRBJ1-4; possible D gene TRBD1, 6 bases. The CDR3 totals 14 residues. Trimming stripped 2 bases from V and 6 bases from J, with 13 bases between. In germline, CDR1 is DFQATT, CDR2 SNEGSKA (reference sequence). The CDR3 DNA sequence: TGCAGTGCTAGACTAACAGGGTGGGATGAAAAACTGTTTTTT. Amino acid sequence: CSARLTGWDEKLFF.